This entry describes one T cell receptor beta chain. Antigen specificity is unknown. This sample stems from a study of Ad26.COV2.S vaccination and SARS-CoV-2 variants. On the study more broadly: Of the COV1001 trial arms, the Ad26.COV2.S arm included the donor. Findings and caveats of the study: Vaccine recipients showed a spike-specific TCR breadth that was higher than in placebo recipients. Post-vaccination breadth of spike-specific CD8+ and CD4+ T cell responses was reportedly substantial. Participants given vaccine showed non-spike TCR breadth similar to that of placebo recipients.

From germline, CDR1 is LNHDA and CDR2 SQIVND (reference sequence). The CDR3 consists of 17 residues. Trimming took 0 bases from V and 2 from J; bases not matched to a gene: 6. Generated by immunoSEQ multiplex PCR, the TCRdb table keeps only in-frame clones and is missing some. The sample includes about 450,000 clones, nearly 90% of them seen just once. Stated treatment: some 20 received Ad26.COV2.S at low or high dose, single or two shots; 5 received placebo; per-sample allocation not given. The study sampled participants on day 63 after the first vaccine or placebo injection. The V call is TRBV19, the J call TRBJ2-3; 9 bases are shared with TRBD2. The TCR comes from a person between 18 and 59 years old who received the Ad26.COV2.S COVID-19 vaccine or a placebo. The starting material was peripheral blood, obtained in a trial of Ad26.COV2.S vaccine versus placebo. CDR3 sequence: CASSIDRLAGLTDTQYF. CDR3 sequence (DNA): TGTGCCAGTAGTATAGATCGCCTAGCGGGGCTCACAGATACGCAGTATTTT. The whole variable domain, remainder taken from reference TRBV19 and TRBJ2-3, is DGGITQSPKYLFRKEGQNVTLSCEQNLNHDAMYWYRQDPGQGLRLIYYSQIVNDFQKGDIAEGYSVSREKKESFPLTVTSAQKNPTAFYLCASSIDRLAGLTDTQYFGPGTRLTVL.